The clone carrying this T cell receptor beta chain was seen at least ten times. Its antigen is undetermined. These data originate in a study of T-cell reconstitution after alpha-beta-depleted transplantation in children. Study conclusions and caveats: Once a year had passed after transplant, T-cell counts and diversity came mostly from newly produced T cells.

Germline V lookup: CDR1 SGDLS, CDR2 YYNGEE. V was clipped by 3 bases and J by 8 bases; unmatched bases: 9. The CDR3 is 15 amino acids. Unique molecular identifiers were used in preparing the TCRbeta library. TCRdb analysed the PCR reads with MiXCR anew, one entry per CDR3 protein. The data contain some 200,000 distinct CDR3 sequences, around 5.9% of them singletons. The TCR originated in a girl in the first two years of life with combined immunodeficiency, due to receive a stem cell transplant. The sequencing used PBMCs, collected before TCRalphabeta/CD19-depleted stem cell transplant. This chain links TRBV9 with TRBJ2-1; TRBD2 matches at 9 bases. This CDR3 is CASSAGGAGGDEQFF. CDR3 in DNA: TGTGCCAGCAGCGCCGGGGGAGCGGGAGGAGATGAGCAGTTCTTC.